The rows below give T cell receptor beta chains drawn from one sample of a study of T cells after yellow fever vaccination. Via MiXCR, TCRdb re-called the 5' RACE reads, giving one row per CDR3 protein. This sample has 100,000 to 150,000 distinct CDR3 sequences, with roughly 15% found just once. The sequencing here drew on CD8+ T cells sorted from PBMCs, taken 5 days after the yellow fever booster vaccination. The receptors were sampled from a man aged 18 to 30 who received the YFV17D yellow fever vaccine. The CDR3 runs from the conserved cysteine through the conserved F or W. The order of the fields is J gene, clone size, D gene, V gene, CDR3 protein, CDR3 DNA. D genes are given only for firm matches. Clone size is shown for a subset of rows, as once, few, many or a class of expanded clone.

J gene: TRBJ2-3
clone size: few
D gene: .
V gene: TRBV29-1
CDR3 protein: CSVEDVGPDTQYF
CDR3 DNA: TGCAGCGTTGAAGATGTGGGGCCGGATACGCAGTATTTT

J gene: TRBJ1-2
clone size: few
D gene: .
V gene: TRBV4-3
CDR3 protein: CASSVVVMDGYTF
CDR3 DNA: TGCGCCAGCAGCGTGGTTGTTATGGATGGCTACACCTTC

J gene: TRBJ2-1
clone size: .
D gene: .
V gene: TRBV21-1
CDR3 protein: CASSKTRKSSYNEQFF
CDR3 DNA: TGTGCCAGCAGCAAAACCAGGAAGAGCTCCTACAATGAGCAGTTCTTC

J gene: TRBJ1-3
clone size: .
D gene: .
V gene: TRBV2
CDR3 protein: CASTPHSSRSRNTIYF
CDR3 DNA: TGTGCCAGCACCCCACATTCCTCTCGCTCTAGAAACACCATATATTTT

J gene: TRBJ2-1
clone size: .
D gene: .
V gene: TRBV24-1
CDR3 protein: CATSDSYNEQFF
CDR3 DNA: TGTGCCACCAGTGACAGCTACAATGAGCAGTTCTTC

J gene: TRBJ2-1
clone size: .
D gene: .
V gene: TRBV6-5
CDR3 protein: CASSYRGGYNEQFF
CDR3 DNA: TGTGCCAGCAGTTATAGAGGTGGCTACAATGAGCAGTTCTTC

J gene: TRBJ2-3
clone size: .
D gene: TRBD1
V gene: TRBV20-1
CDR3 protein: CSARDSGNHRGPPDTQYF
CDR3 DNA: TGCAGTGCTAGAGATTCCGGGAACCACAGGGGGCCCCCAGATACGCAGTATTTT

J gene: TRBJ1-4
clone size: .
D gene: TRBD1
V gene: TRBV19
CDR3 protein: CASSPTGVNEKLFF
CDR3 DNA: TGTGCCAGTAGTCCAACAGGGGTGAATGAAAAACTGTTTTTT

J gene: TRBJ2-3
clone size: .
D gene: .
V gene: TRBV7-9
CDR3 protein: CASSLLPLGADTQYF
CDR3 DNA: TGTGCCAGCAGCTTACTTCCCCTGGGGGCAGATACGCAGTATTTT

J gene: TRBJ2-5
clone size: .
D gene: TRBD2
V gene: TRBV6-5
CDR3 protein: CASSYLGGVQETQYF
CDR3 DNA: TGTGCCAGCAGTTACTTGGGAGGGGTCCAAGAGACCCAGTACTTC

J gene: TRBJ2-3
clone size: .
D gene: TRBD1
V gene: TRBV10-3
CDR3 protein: CAISATGADTQYF
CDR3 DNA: TGTGCCATCAGTGCGACAGGGGCGGATACGCAGTATTTT

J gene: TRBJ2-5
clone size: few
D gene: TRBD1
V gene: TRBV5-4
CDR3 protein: CASSWFLTGEETQYF
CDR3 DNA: TGTGCCAGCAGCTGGTTCCTGACAGGGGAAGAGACCCAGTACTTC